Each of the 25 T cell receptor beta chains below was sequenced from the same sample in a study of cytomegalovirus exposure and HLA in healthy donors. In the PCR, 60 Vbeta and 13 Jbeta primers were used. Method: immunoSEQ multiplex PCR; TCRdb's copy keeps in-frame clones and lacks some. This sample has about 160,000 clones, with under 75% found just once. What was sequenced was PBMCs. The origin of the receptors is a man in his forties or fifties in good health and CMV-seropositive.

The chain combines TRBV19 with TRBJ2-7; 9 nucleotides align to TRBD1. The CDR3 totals 13 residues. Trimming cost V 9 bases and J 5 bases; bases outside gene matches: 8. The germline CDR1 and CDR2 sequences are LNHDA and SQIVND (reference sequence). The CDR3 region has the DNA TGTGCCAGCTATCCGGGACAGGGAAACGAGCAGTACTTC. The encoded protein is CASYPGQGNEQYF. The full variable domain, completed using reference TRBV19 and TRBJ2-7, is DGGITQSPKYLFRKEGQNVTLSCEQNLNHDAMYWYRQDPGQGLRLIYYSQIVNDFQKGDIAEGYSVSREKKESFPLTVTSAQKNPTAFYLCASYPGQGNEQYFGPGTRLTVT.

This clone was counted a few times. The chain couples TRBV5-6 to TRBJ1-2, with D perhaps matching TRBD1 (6 bases). CDR1 and CDR2 (germline): SGHDT, YYEEEE. CDR3 length: 15 amino acids. V was pared by 4 bases and J by 5 bases, with 18 bases between. DNA for the CDR3: TGTGCCAGCAGCCTGGGGGCCGTGCCAAGGTATGGCTACACCTTC. Amino acid sequence: CASSLGAVPRYGYTF.

This clone was picked up a small number of times. This rearrangement joins TRBV7-6 to TRBJ2-7; tentative D call: TRBD2 (5 bases). V was shortened by 6 bases and J by 2 bases, with 14 bases between the two germline ends. Germline values: CDR1 SGHVS, CDR2 FNYEAQ. The CDR3 is made up of 14 amino acids. The CDR3 sequence is CASRSGIYPYEQYF. In DNA form, the CDR3 reads TGTGCCAGCAGGTCGGGGATCTACCCCTACGAGCAGTACTTC.

The rearrangement uses TRBV9 and TRBJ2-2, with D maybe TRBD1 (6 bases). Trimming removed 4 bases from V and 6 bases from J, with 19 bases in between. This CDR3 spans 16 amino acids. CDR1 and CDR2 from the germline V gene are SGDLS and YYNGEE. The CDR3 loop reads CASSSGPTGISGELFF. CDR3 nucleotides: TGTGCCAGCAGCTCCGGGCCCACAGGGATATCCGGGGAGCTGTTTTTT.

V usage is TRBV7-8 and J usage is TRBJ2-7, with a possible D match to TRBD2 (6 bases). Germline-derived CDR1 and CDR2 are SGHVS and FQNEAQ. Trimming cost V 0 bases and J 1 base, with 7 bases left between them. The CDR3 has 14 amino acids. The CDR3 loop is CASSLARGSYEQYF. Written as DNA, the CDR3 is TGTGCCAGCAGCTTAGCGCGGGGATCCTACGAGCAGTACTTC.

The chain combines TRBV4-1 with TRBJ2-3; possibly TRBD2 for D (6 bases). CDR1 is MGHRA and CDR2 is YSYEKL in the germline V gene. The length of the CDR3 is 15 residues. V lost 0 bases and J 5 bases, leaving 12 bases between the germline ends. The CDR3 DNA is TGCGCCAGCAGCCAAGATGGGATGGAGGGAGATACGCAGTATTTT. Residues: CASSQDGMEGDTQYF.

J is TRBJ2-2 and V is TRBV9, with 8 bases fitting TRBD2. V shed 2 bases, J shed 8 bases, and the junction held 8 bases outside the gene matches. This CDR3 region has 15 residues. CDR1 SGDLS and CDR2 YYNGEE come from the germline V gene. As DNA, the CDR3 is TGTGCCAGCAGCGTTTTAGCGGGGTCGGGGGGGGAGCTGTTTTTT. This translates into CASSVLAGSGGELFF.

This clone was recorded at least ten times. The rearrangement links TRBV18 to TRBJ2-7; TRBD1 aligns across 8 bases. With V trimmed by 3 bases and J by 9 bases, 4 bases remained unmatched. Germline values: CDR1 KGHSH, CDR2 LQKENI. CDR3 length equals 12 residues. CDR3 protein: CASSPIQGGQYF. The CDR3 bases are TGTGCCAGCTCACCGATACAGGGGGGGCAGTACTTC.

The chain carries TRBV6-5 and TRBJ2-5; 8 bases match TRBD1. The V and J ends lost 2 bases and 5 bases, in that order; junction bases with no gene match: 10. Germline V gene data show CDR1 as MNHEY and CDR2 as SVGAGI. The CDR3 loop spans 16 amino acids. Written as DNA, the CDR3 is TGTGCCAGCAGTTACAGCTGGGACAGGCCTAGGGAGACCCAGTACTTC. Its protein product is CASSYSWDRPRETQYF.

The sample holds one count of this clone. The chain links TRBV20-1 to TRBJ2-5, with D possibly TRBD1 on 6 matching bases. The germline V and J ends were trimmed by 7 bases and 5 bases, with 11 bases remaining between them. The length of the CDR3 is 11 residues. Germline CDR1 reads DFQATT; CDR2 reads SNEGSKA (reference sequence). This CDR3 reads CSEARGETQYF. The CDR3 DNA sequence: TGCAGTGAGGCGAGGGGGGAGACCCAGTACTTC.

The rearrangement uses TRBV4-3 and TRBJ1-2; TRBD1 aligns across 7 bases. Unmatched junction bases numbered 16, after V lost 1 base and J lost 2 bases. Germline CDR1 reads LGHNA; CDR2 reads YSLEER. The CDR3 covers 19 residues. The CDR3 DNA reads TGCGCCAGCAGCCAAGCCGAAGGGGGCGTGGGAATGGTAAACTATGGCTACACCTTC. This sequence encodes CASSQAEGGVGMVNYGYTF.

This clone was seen more than once but under ten times. The V and J genes are TRBV9 and TRBJ1-1, with 7 bases matching TRBD1. CDR1 is SGDLS, CDR2 YYNGEE, per germline. Trimming removed 4 bases from V and 6 bases from J; junction bases left unmatched: 3. The CDR3 consists of 12 residues. Here the CDR3 DNA reads TGTGCCAGCAGCACCGGGACAGCTGAAGCTTTCTTT. As protein: CASSTGTAEAFF.

The chain combines TRBV11-2 with TRBJ2-1, with a weak D call TRBD1 (5 bases). The CDR3 runs to 15 residues. With 5 bases removed from V and 5 bases from J, the gap between germline ends came to 16 bases. CDR1 SGHAT and CDR2 FQNNGV come from the germline V gene. The CDR3 is CASSGALRGNNEQFF. CDR3 DNA sequence: TGTGCCAGCAGCGGGGCCCTACGCGGAAACAATGAGCAGTTCTTC.

This chain's CDR3 is CASSERQGKAGELFF. CDR3 bases: TGTGCCAGCAGTGAACGGCAGGGAAAGGCCGGGGAGCTGTTTTTT. This sequence joins TRBV2 and TRBJ2-2; D perhaps matches TRBD1 (5 bases). Germline CDR1 and CDR2: SNHLY and FYNNEI. V lost 2 bases and J lost 6, with 13 bases in between. This CDR3 is built from 15 residues.

V and J are TRBV6-1 and TRBJ1-1; D remains ambiguous. V was trimmed by 6 bases and J by 4 bases, leaving 12 bases between them. The CDR3 is made up of 13 amino acids. Germline CDR1 MNHNS, CDR2 SASEGT. DNA of the CDR3: TGTGCCAGCAGAGTTGAGCAGGTCACTGAAGCTTTCTTT. This translates into CASRVEQVTEAFF.

V usage is TRBV5-1 and J usage is TRBJ2-5; 12 bases agree with TRBD2. The J call is uncertain, as TRBJ2-7 better fits the DNA end. The CDR3 covers 16 residues. Germline CDR1 is SGHRS and CDR2 is YFSETQ. DNA of the CDR3: TGCGCCAGCACCTACTACGGGACTAGCGGGTCGTACGAGCAGTACTTC. This gives the protein CASTYYGTSGSYEQYF.

The chain has TRBV18 and TRBJ2-4, with D perhaps TRBD1 (5 bases). Trimming cost V 3 bases and J 0 bases, with 18 bases left between them. Germline V gene sequence: CDR1 KGHSH, CDR2 LQKENI. This CDR3 contains 18 residues. The CDR3 loop reads CASSPGRVSPQAKNIQYF. CDR3 DNA: TGTGCCAGCTCACCTGGCAGGGTTAGCCCCCAAGCCAAAAACATTCAGTACTTC.

This clone was observed a few times. The J gene is TRBJ2-1, the V gene TRBV4-1; 11 nucleotides agree with TRBD1. Germline CDR1 and CDR2: MGHRA and YSYEKL. Unmatched junction bases numbered 11, after V lost 7 bases and J lost 9 bases. CDR3 length: 15 amino acids. The CDR3, as DNA: TGCGCCAGCAAATATCGGGGACAGGGGGGCGGTGAGCAGTTCTTC. It yields the protein CASKYRGQGGGEQFF.

The gene calls are TRBV11-2 and TRBJ2-3; 7 bases line up with TRBD2. V lost 5 bases, J lost 0 bases, and 8 bases stayed unmatched. This CDR3 comprises 16 residues. CDR1 is SGHAT, CDR2 FQNNGV, per germline. CDR3 DNA: TGTGCCAGCAGCCTCGGACTAGTCCTTAGCACAGATACGCAGTATTTT. Encoded protein: CASSLGLVLSTDTQYF.

This chain connects TRBV4-2 to TRBJ2-2; 10 bases line up with TRBD1. In germline, CDR1 is LGHNA, CDR2 YNFKEQ. CDR3 size: 15 residues. V was pared by 5 bases and J by 6 bases, with 6 bases of the junction left unmatched. In DNA, the CDR3 is TGTGCCAGCAGCGGTCGGGACAGGGGATCCGGGGAGCTGTTTTTT. This sequence encodes CASSGRDRGSGELFF.

The gene calls are TRBV7-8 and TRBJ1-4, with D unclear. Trimming took 3 bases from V and 4 from J, leaving 12 bases between them. Germline assignment: CDR1 SGHVS and CDR2 FQNEAQ. This CDR3 spans 15 amino acids. CDR3 amino acids: CASSFRDQDNEKLFF. Written as DNA, the CDR3 is TGTGCCAGCAGCTTCCGGGATCAAGATAATGAAAAACTGTTTTTT.

CDR3 residues: CASSQFISSGANVLTF. The CDR3 nucleotides read TGTGCCAGCAGCCAATTTATCTCCTCTGGGGCCAACGTCCTGACTTTC. This chain joins TRBV4-2 and TRBJ2-6; D is unclear. Trimming removed 2 bases at V and 0 bases at J, with 8 bases between. CDR3 length equals 16 residues. CDR1 is LGHNA, CDR2 YNFKEQ, per germline.

The V gene is TRBV5-1, the J gene TRBJ2-2, with D possibly being TRBD2 (6 bases). The V and J ends lost 3 bases and 6 bases respectively, with 15 bases between them. The CDR3 extends over 15 amino acids. Germline CDR1 is SGHRS and CDR2 is YFSETQ. In nucleotides, the CDR3 is TGCGCCAGCAGCTCTGGAGGGGTTGGGTCCGGGGAGCTGTTTTTT. Its protein is CASSSGGVGSGELFF.

J is TRBJ2-7 and V is TRBV25-1, with D unresolved. The CDR3 runs to 11 residues. CDR1 and CDR2 (germline): MGHDK, SYGVNS. The germline V and J ends were trimmed by 6 bases and 5 bases, with 8 bases remaining between them. In DNA, the CDR3 is TGTGCCAGCAGGAGTGCCCACGAGCAGTACTTC. This gives the protein CASRSAHEQYF.

J is TRBJ2-6 and V is TRBV5-1; D not certain. There are 14 residues in the CDR3. The germline V gene encodes CDR1 SGHRS and CDR2 YFSETQ. The ends were cut back, 4 bases at V and 0 bases at J, with 5 bases in the middle. CDR3 residues: CASSPDSGANVLTF. The CDR3 coding sequence is TGCGCCAGCAGCCCAGACTCTGGGGCCAACGTCCTGACTTTC. Drawing the rest from reference TRBV5-1 and TRBJ2-6, the complete variable domain is KAGVTQTPRYLIKTRGQQVTLSCSPISGHRSVSWYQQTPGQGLQFLFEYFSETQRNKGNFPGRFSGRQFSNSRSEMNVSTLELGDSALYLCASSPDSGANVLTFGAGSRLTVL.